These 21 T cell receptor beta chains originate from one sample sequenced in a study of shared clonotypes between healthy human individuals. Measured with immunoSEQ multiplex PCR; TCRdb has only the in-frame clones, and not every one. This repertoire shows around 2.5 million clones, 80% to 95% found once; its top ten account for 0.36%. Sequencing was carried out using naive CD4+ T cells from PBMCs. The subset was: CD45RA+ positively selected. These receptors were taken from a man younger than 35 in good health. Some clones in this sample may be carry-over from other donors' samples.

This chain connects TRBV4-1 to TRBJ2-5, with unresolved D. CDR1 MGHRA and CDR2 YSYEKL come from the germline V gene. The CDR3 runs 13 residues. Between the trimmed V and J ends, which lost 4 bases and 0 bases, there was a span of 6 bases. CDR3 nucleotide sequence: TGCGCCAGCAGCCGCGGACACCAAGAGACCCAGTACTTC. Its protein is CASSRGHQETQYF.

This clone was picked up one time. The V gene is TRBV20-1, the J gene TRBJ2-7; D is ambiguous. Germline CDR1 is DFQATT and CDR2 is SNEGSKA (reference sequence). Trimming stripped 3 bases from V and 2 bases from J, with 5 bases between. This CDR3 comprises 11 residues. CDR3 residues: CSASATYEQYF. CDR3 bases: TGCAGTGCTAGCGCTACCTACGAGCAGTACTTC.

The V gene is TRBV7-9, the J gene TRBJ2-2; D perhaps matches TRBD2 (5 bases). Germline CDR1 and CDR2: SEHNR and FQNEAQ (reference sequence). CDR3 size: 15 residues. V dropped 4 bases and J dropped 5 bases, with 14 bases sitting between them. CDR3 sequence (DNA): TGTGCCAGCAGCTCCCTGAATTCGGGAACCGGGGAGCTGTTTTTT. This gives the protein CASSSLNSGTGELFF.

For this clone: Within the sample, other DNA sequences also encode this same CDR3. The gene calls are TRBV29-1 and TRBJ1-3; D remains unclear. The CDR3 is made up of 12 amino acids. V was pared by 6 bases and J by 1 base, with 7 bases between. Germline CDR1 SQVTM, CDR2 ANQGSEA. The chain's CDR3 is CSVITSGNTIYF. CDR3 nucleotide sequence: TGCAGCGTCATTACGTCTGGAAACACCATATATTTT. Combining the CDR3 with reference TRBV29-1 and TRBJ1-3 gives the whole variable domain SAVISQKPSRDICQRGTSLTIQCQVDSQVTMMFWYRQQPGQSLTLIATANQGSEATYESGFVIDKFPISRPNLTFSTLTVSNMSPEDSSIYLCSVITSGNTIYFGEGSWLTVV.

This clone showed up just once. This rearrangement joins TRBV7-9 to TRBJ2-3, with D tentatively TRBD2 (6 bases). The CDR3 extends over 17 amino acids. V was pared by 5 bases and J by 4 bases, with 22 bases between. The germline V gene has CDR1 SEHNR and CDR2 FQNEAQ (reference sequence). CDR3 coding DNA: TGTGCCAGCAGCCCCTCGAGTTTCATGTGGAGGGCAGATACGCAGTATTTT. Its translation: CASSPSSFMWRADTQYF.

The rearrangement uses TRBV15 and TRBJ2-2; 7 bases map to TRBD2. Unmatched junction bases numbered 1, after V lost 2 bases and J lost 1 base. Per the germline V gene, CDR1 is LNHNV and CDR2 is YYDKDF (reference sequence). The CDR3 is 15 amino acids. The CDR3 DNA reads TGTGCCACCAGCAGAAAGCGGGAGAACACCGGGGAGCTGTTTTTT. It yields the protein CATSRKRENTGELFF.

J is TRBJ1-1 and V is TRBV11-3, with 9 bases matching TRBD1. Germline loops: CDR1 SGHNT, CDR2 YENEEA. V lost 5 bases, J lost 8 bases, and 12 bases stayed unmatched. This CDR3 contains 15 residues. The CDR3 sequence: CASSAGTGSDVEAFF. The CDR3 nucleotides read TGTGCCAGCAGCGCGGGGACAGGGAGCGATGTAGAAGCTTTCTTT.

Concerning this clone: The same CDR3 is also encoded by other DNA sequences in this sample. V is TRBV5-4 and J is TRBJ2-3; D might be TRBD1 (8 bases). V was shortened by 3 bases and J by 1 base, with 12 bases between the two germline ends. Per germline, CDR1 SGHNT and CDR2 YYREEE (reference sequence). This CDR3 is built from 15 residues. CDR3 in DNA: TGTGCCAGCAGCTCGGGGGGACAGGGCACAGATACGCAGTATTTT. This sequence encodes CASSSGGQGTDTQYF.

The CDR3 sequence: CASSPWRILYGYTF. CDR3 coding DNA: TGTGCCAGCAGTCCCTGGCGTATACTCTATGGCTACACCTTC. The chain has TRBV6-5 and TRBJ1-2; D is uncertain. The CDR3 runs to 14 residues. The V end was cut by 5 bases, the J end by 4 bases, with 14 bases between. Per the germline V gene, CDR1 is MNHEY and CDR2 is SVGAGI.

The rearrangement uses TRBV6-5 and TRBJ1-2; 9 nucleotides align to TRBD1. The junction had 6 bases not matched to a gene; V was cut back by 6 bases and J by 1 base. The CDR3 has 15 amino acids. The germline CDR1 and CDR2 sequences are MNHEY and SVGAGI. CDR3 in amino acids: CASRRGTGFNYGYTF. The CDR3 nucleotides read TGTGCCAGCAGACGAGGGACAGGGTTTAACTATGGCTACACCTTC.

Details on this clone: The sample has other DNA sequences that encode this CDR3 too. V and J are TRBV18 and TRBJ1-2, with D unclear. Germline assignment: CDR1 KGHSH and CDR2 LQKENI. CDR3 size: 12 residues. The ends were cut back, 2 bases at V and 2 bases at J, with 3 bases in the middle. CDR3 amino acids: CASSPGNYGYTF. In nucleotides, the CDR3 is TGTGCCAGCTCACCAGGAAACTATGGCTACACCTTC.

The chain recombines TRBV27 with TRBJ2-1, with TRBD2 identical over 7 bases. Germline CDR1 reads MNHEY; CDR2 reads SMNVEV (reference sequence). V lost 0 bases, J lost 14 bases, and 10 bases stayed unmatched. There are 14 residues in the CDR3. CDR3 DNA: TGTGCCAGCAGTTTATCCCTAAGAGGGACTACGGAGTTCTTC. Amino acid sequence: CASSLSLRGTTEFF.

The chain joins TRBV5-1 to TRBJ2-1; D possibly corresponds to TRBD2 (5 bases). The CDR3 length is 16 residues. V lost 1 base and J lost 0, with 11 bases in between. The germline gives CDR1 SGHRS, CDR2 YFSETQ. In nucleotides, the CDR3 is TGCGCCAGCAGCTTGAGCGGTCGGTCCTCCTACAATGAGCAGTTCTTC. Encoded protein: CASSLSGRSSYNEQFF.

This chain joins TRBV18 and TRBJ2-7, with 10 bases identical to TRBD2. In germline, CDR1 is KGHSH, CDR2 LQKENI. J lost 3 bases, V lost 4 bases, and 3 bases had no gene match. This CDR3 region has 14 residues. The CDR3, as DNA: TGTGCCAGCTCACAGGGACTAGCGATCTACGAGCAGTACTTC. It yields the protein CASSQGLAIYEQYF.

The chain employs TRBV28 and TRBJ2-5; unclear D gene. This CDR3 region has 15 residues. CDR1 and CDR2 from the germline V gene are MDHEN and SYDVKM. V shed 8 bases and J shed 0 bases, with 16 bases lying between them. CDR3 nucleotides: TGTGCCAGCGCAAAGCCGGGCCCTAACCAAGAGACCCAGTACTTC. Residues: CASAKPGPNQETQYF.

The chain employs TRBV18 and TRBJ1-2, with unresolved D. V dropped 3 bases and J dropped 6 bases, with 14 bases sitting between them. Looked up from germline, CDR1 is KGHSH and CDR2 is LQKENI. This CDR3 has 14 residues. CDR3 DNA sequence: TGTGCCAGCTCACCCCTTAACTCCGGGGATGGCTACACCTTC. This gives the protein CASSPLNSGDGYTF.

In its sample, this clone was seen once. The gene calls are TRBV6-4 and TRBJ2-1; 9 positions match TRBD1. The V gene's germline CDR1 is MRHNA and CDR2 SNTAGT. V dropped 1 base and J dropped 7; count of bases not matched to a gene: 5. The CDR3 is made up of 15 amino acids. CDR3: CASSDLDRGGNEQFF. As DNA, the CDR3 is TGTGCCAGCAGTGACTTGGACAGGGGAGGAAATGAGCAGTTCTTC.

The CDR3 region is CASSIAGESYEQYF. CDR3 DNA sequence: TGTGCCAGCAGCATAGCGGGAGAGTCCTACGAGCAGTACTTC. This chain connects TRBV28 to TRBJ2-7; 9 bases agree with TRBD2. V dropped 6 bases and J dropped 1; count of bases not matched to a gene: 4. CDR1 is MDHEN, CDR2 SYDVKM, per germline. The CDR3 runs to 14 residues.

CDR3 loop: CASSRFVGYNEQFF. The CDR3 coding sequence is TGTGCCAGCAGCCGTTTCGTCGGGTACAATGAGCAGTTCTTC. This chain uses TRBV5-6 with TRBJ2-1; D is uncertain. Germline loops: CDR1 SGHDT, CDR2 YYEEEE. Trimming stripped 4 bases from V and 4 bases from J, with 12 bases between. The CDR3 is 14 amino acids.

To note about this clone: A read error may account for a junction end that differs from germline. J is TRBJ2-4 and V is TRBV19; D assignment may be TRBD1 or TRBD2 (5 bases each). CDR1 is LNHDA, CDR2 SQIVND, per germline (reference sequence). The CDR3 extends over 14 amino acids. Here the CDR3 DNA reads TGTGCCAGTAGTATCTTGCGTAGTGGGACGATTAAGGACTTC. This encodes CASSILRSGTIKDF.

The CDR3 nucleotides are TGTGCCGGAAACAGGGGGCGCGGAGAGACCCAGTACTTC. Translation: CAGNRGRGETQYF. The rearrangement uses TRBV2 and TRBJ2-5, with TRBD1 identical over 9 bases. This CDR3 region has 13 residues. Per germline, CDR1 SNHLY and CDR2 FYNNEI. The trim removed 11 bases at V and 4 bases at J, leaving 8 bases unmatched.